This T cell receptor (beta chain) derives from a study of T-cell reconstitution after alpha-beta-depleted transplantation in children. V was trimmed by 6 bases and J by 7 bases, leaving 12 bases between them. The CDR3 length is 13 residues. Preparation of the TCRbeta library was carried out with unique molecular identifiers. TCRdb called the PCR reads again in MiXCR, with one record for every CDR3 protein. The data show around 380,000 distinct CDR3 sequences, roughly a tenth seen once. The sequence was collected from a human donor who donated a stem cell graft to a child with acute myeloid leukemia. Here the sequenced sample was PBMCs from the stem cell graft donor, taken from the stem cell graft. V is TRBV12-3 or TRBV12-4 and J is TRBJ2-2; D possibly corresponds to TRBD1 (5 bases). Here the CDR3 reads CASSLRGIGELFF. The CDR3 DNA reads as TGTGCCAGCAGCCTAAGGGGCATCGGGGAGCTGTTTTTT.